This T cell receptor beta chain was captured in a study of PD-L1 blockade in urothelial cancer. CDR1 is SGHKS and CDR2 is YYEKEE in the germline V gene (reference sequence). The CDR3 loop spans 15 amino acids. After removal of 2 bases from V and 6 bases from J, the junction contained 7 bases not matched to a gene. Generated by immunoSEQ multiplex PCR, the TCRdb table keeps only in-frame clones and is missing some. The sample holds tens of thousands of clones, around four fifths seen once. Documented time point: pretreatment peripheral blood. V and J are TRBV5-5 and TRBJ1-5, with TRBD1 identical over 8 bases. Sequenced here: PBMCs, sampled around atezolizumab (anti-PD-L1) treatment. The source of this sequence is an older man with urothelial cancer. The CDR3 protein is CASSLEGQGAQPQHF. The CDR3 DNA is TGTGCCAGCAGCTTAGAAGGGCAGGGGGCTCAGCCCCAGCATTTT.